This record covers a single T cell receptor (beta chain). These data belong to a study of blood T cell repertoires in COVID-19. The V gene lost 5 bases and the J gene lost 5 bases, with 6 bases spanning the gap. This CDR3 comprises 11 residues. Sequencing used immunoSEQ multiplex PCR; TCRdb keeps in-frame clones, though not all of them. In the table there are some 42,000 clones, nearly 90% of which are singletons. The source is a human donor in a cohort sampled during active COVID-19. The sample comprised peripheral blood. The chain joins TRBV12-3 or TRBV12-4 to TRBJ1-2; possible D gene TRBD1, 6 bases. The CDR3 protein is CASSGQYGYTF. The DNA of the CDR3 is TGTGCCAGCAGTGGACAGTATGGCTACACCTTC.